The rows below give T cell receptor beta chains drawn from one sample of a study of sequential checkpoint blockade in melanoma. The protocol was immunoSEQ multiplex PCR, while the TCRdb copy is restricted to in-frame clones and leaves out a portion. The sample includes fewer than 11,000 clones, around four fifths of them seen just once. The input for sequencing was CD8+ T cells sorted from blood (inferred from file names), taken from a patient given nivolumab and ipilimumab in sequence. These receptors were obtained from a human donor with melanoma. Each CDR3 is given with its conserved first and last residue. The D gene is left open where the match is weak. Size is omitted from some rows. Given values are once, few, many or a class for expanded clones.

abundance,j_gene,v_gene,d_gene,CDR3nt,CDR3aa
NA,TRBJ2-7,TRBV11-2,NA,TGTGCCAGCAGCTTAGTAGTATACGAGCAGTACTTC,CASSLVVYEQYF
NA,TRBJ2-3,TRBV4-3,TRBD1,TGCGCCAGCAGCCCCGGGACAGCTAGCACAGATACGCAGTATTTT,CASSPGTASTDTQYF
few,TRBJ2-1,TRBV7-2,NA,TGTGCCAGCAGCGCAAAACCCTTAGCGGAGCAGCGACTAAATGAGCAGTTCTTC,CASSAKPLAEQRLNEQFF
NA,TRBJ2-1,TRBV4-2,NA,TGTGCCAGCAGCCAAGTAGATACAGCGGGCCCTTACAATGAGCAGTTCTTC,CASSQVDTAGPYNEQFF
NA,TRBJ2-4,TRBV2,TRBD1,TGTGCCAGCAGCGACAGGGGGCCAAGCAAAAACATTCAGTACTTC,CASSDRGPSKNIQYF
NA,TRBJ1-1,TRBV27,TRBD1,TGTGCCAGCAGTCCCGCCAGGGGGGACACTGAAGCTTTCTTT,CASSPARGDTEAFF
few,TRBJ1-2,TRBV9,NA,TGTGCCAGCAGCGTAGACGACAGTATCTATGGCTACACCTTC,CASSVDDSIYGYTF
NA,TRBJ2-7,TRBV11-1,NA,TGTGCCAGCAGCGCGTCAGGCTACTACGAGCAGTACTTC,CASSASGYYEQYF
NA,TRBJ2-7,TRBV13,NA,TGTGCCAGCAGCATCGGGACTTACCCCTTCGAGCAGTACTTC,CASSIGTYPFEQYF
few,TRBJ2-3,TRBV4-1,NA,TGCGCCAGCAGCCAAGATCGAACGGGAGCGGTGACAGATACGCAGTATTTT,CASSQDRTGAVTDTQYF
NA,TRBJ2-1,TRBV7-3,NA,TGTGCCAGCAGCCCCTCCCCGGGAGACAATGAGCAGTTCTTC,CASSPSPGDNEQFF
NA,TRBJ2-1,TRBV14,NA,TGTGCCAGCAGCGGGCTAGCAGGCGGTGAGCAGTTCTTC,CASSGLAGGEQFF
once,TRBJ2-7,TRBV6-1,NA,TGTGCCAGCAGTGAAGGAGTCGACGAGCAGTACTTC,CASSEGVDEQYF
once,TRBJ2-7,TRBV4-1,TRBD1,TGCGCCAGCAGCCAAGGACCTCTCAGGGGGGAGCAGTACTTC,CASSQGPLRGEQYF
NA,TRBJ1-3,TRBV9,NA,TGTGCCAGCAGCGTAGGTTCAGGAACTGGAAACACCATATATTTT,CASSVGSGTGNTIYF
NA,TRBJ2-1,TRBV19,TRBD1,TGTGCCAGTAGTATAGGAGGGGGCGCACGCAATGAGCAGTTCTTC,CASSIGGGARNEQFF
NA,TRBJ1-2,TRBV7-9,TRBD1,TGTGCCAGCAGCGGCGGGACAGGCGCTGGTGGCTACACCTTC,CASSGGTGAGGYTF
few,TRBJ2-1,TRBV7-8,TRBD2,TGTGCCAGCAGCTTAGGGTTCCTAGCGGGAGGCTACAATGAGCAGTTCTTC,CASSLGFLAGGYNEQFF
NA,TRBJ2-7,TRBV7-8,TRBD2,TGTGCCAGCAGCTTAGGACTAGCGGGGGCCTACGAGCAGTACTTC,CASSLGLAGAYEQYF
NA,TRBJ2-3,TRBV7-9,TRBD2,TGTGCCAGCGGGACTAGCGGACCCACAGATACGCAGTATTTT,CASGTSGPTDTQYF
NA,TRBJ2-7,TRBV6-1,NA,TGTGCCAGCAGTGAAACACAGGGCTCCTACGAGCAGTACTTC,CASSETQGSYEQYF
NA,TRBJ1-2,TRBV20-1,NA,TGCAGTGCTAGAGGTCGGGGCTACACCTTC,CSARGRGYTF
NA,TRBJ1-1,TRBV2,NA,TGTGCCAGCAGTAATCCCATGAACACTGAAGCTTTCTTT,CASSNPMNTEAFF
few,TRBJ2-1,TRBV19,NA,TGTGCCAGTAGCCTAAATTGGGGGGGCCACTTTAATGAGCAGTTCTTC,CASSLNWGGHFNEQFF
NA,TRBJ1-4,TRBV2,TRBD1,TGTGCCAGCACCGACCGGACAGGGAGGGGGGCAACTAATGAAAAACTGTTTTTT,CASTDRTGRGATNEKLFF